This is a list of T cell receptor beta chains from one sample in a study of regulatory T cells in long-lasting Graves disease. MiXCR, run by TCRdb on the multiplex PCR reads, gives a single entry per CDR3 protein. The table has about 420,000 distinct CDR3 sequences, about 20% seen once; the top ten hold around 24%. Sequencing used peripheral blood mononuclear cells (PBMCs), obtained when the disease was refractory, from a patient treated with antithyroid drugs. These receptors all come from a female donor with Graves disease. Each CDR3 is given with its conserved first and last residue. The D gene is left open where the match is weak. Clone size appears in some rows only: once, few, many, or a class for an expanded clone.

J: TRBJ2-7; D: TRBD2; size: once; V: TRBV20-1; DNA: TGCAGTGCTAGATCTCCTCTAGCGGGCGGATCCTACGAGCAGCACTTC; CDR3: CSARSPLAGGSYEQHF
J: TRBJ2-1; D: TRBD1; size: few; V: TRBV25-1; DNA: TGTGCCAGCAGTGATGTGTCAGGGGGAGATGAGCAGTTCTTC; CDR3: CASSDVSGGDEQFF
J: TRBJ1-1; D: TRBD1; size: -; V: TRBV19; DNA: TGTGCCAGTAGTAGACAGGGGACGGGCACTGAAGCTTTCTTT; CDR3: CASSRQGTGTEAFF
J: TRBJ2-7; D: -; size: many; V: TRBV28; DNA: TGTGCCAGCAGCCCCTGGACAGAAACCTACGAGCAGTACTTC; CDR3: CASSPWTETYEQYF
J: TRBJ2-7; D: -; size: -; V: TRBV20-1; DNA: TGCAGTGCTAGACGTTCGGGAAGGGAACACGAGCAGTACTTC; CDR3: CSARRSGREHEQYF
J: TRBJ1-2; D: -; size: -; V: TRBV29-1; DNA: TGCAGCGTCCCGGATCAGGCGGATGGCTACACCTTC; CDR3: CSVPDQADGYTF
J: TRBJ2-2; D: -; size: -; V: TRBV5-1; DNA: TGCGCCAGCAGCCCCGGTGGGGCGAACACCGGGGAGCTGTTTTTT; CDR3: CASSPGGANTGELFF
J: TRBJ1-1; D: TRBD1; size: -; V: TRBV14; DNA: TGTGCCAGCAGCCAGGGACAGGGGCTGGACACTGAAGCTTTCTTT; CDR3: CASSQGQGLDTEAFF
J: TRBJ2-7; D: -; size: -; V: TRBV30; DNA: TGTGCCTGGAGAAAGGTTTCACCTGAGCAGTACTTC; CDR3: CAWRKVSPEQYF
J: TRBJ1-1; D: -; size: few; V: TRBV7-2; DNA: TGTGCCAGCAGCTTAGTTCGAAAGATGAACACTGAAGCTTTCTTT; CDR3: CASSLVRKMNTEAFF
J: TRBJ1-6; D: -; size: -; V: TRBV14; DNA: TGTGCCAGCAGCCGCACAGGGTTTAATTCACCCCTCCACTTT; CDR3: CASSRTGFNSPLHF
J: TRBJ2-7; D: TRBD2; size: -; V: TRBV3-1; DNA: TGTGCCAGCAGCCAAGAAGCGGGAGGAATCGGCGAGCAGTACTTC; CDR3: CASSQEAGGIGEQYF
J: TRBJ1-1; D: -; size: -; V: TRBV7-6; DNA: TGTGCCAGCAGCTTCGGGGATCGAAACACTGAAGCTTTCTTT; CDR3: CASSFGDRNTEAFF
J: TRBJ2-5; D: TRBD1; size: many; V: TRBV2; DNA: TGTGCCAGCAGTGAACAGGGACAGGGGACCGAGACCCAGTACTTC; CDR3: CASSEQGQGTETQYF
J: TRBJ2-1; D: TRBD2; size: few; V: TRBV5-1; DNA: TGCGCCAGCAGCTTGGTCTGGGAGGGAGGCGAGCAGTTCTTC; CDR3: CASSLVWEGGEQFF
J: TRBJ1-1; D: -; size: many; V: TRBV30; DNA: TGTGCCTGGACCCGTCAGTTGGGGGCTTTCTTT; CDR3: CAWTRQLGAFF
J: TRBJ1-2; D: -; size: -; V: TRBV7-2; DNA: TGTGCCAGCAGCCGCCAAAATTATGGCTACACCTTC; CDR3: CASSRQNYGYTF
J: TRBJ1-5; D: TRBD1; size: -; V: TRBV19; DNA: TGTGCCAGTAGTATACGGACAGGGGTTAGCAATCAGCCCCAGCATTTT; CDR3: CASSIRTGVSNQPQHF
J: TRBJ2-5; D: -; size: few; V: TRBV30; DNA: TGTGCCTGGAGTGTACTTGGGGGCCGGGAGACCCAGTACTTC; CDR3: CAWSVLGGRETQYF
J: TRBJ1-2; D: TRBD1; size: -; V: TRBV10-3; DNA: TGTGCCATCAGTTCCTCAGGGACAGGGCTATATGGCTACACCTTC; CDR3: CAISSSGTGLYGYTF
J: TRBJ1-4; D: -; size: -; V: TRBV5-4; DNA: TGTGCCAGCAGGGCAACAGGAGATGAAAAACTGTTTTTT; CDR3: CASRATGDEKLFF
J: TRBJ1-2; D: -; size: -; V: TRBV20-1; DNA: TGCAGTGCTAGTCCGACAGGAGGGACCGGTGGCTACACCTTC; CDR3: CSASPTGGTGGYTF
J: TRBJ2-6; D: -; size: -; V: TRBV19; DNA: TGTGCCAGTACAGGGACAGGGGCCAACGTCCTGACTTTC; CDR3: CASTGTGANVLTF
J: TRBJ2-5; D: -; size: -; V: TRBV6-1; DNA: TGTGCCAGCAGACCCAACAGCGGGACCCAGTACTTC; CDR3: CASRPNSGTQYF
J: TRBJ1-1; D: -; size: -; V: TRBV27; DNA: TGTGCCAGCAGCCAGGGACACCCGAACACTGAAGCTTTCTTT; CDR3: CASSQGHPNTEAFF
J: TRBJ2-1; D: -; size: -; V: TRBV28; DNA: TGTGCCAGCAGCCGCTCCCCTAGCTTCCCCTCCAATGAGCAGTTCTTC; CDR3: CASSRSPSFPSNEQFF
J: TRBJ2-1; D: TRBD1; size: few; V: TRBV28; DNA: TGTGCCAGGGGACAGGGGCTGTGCAATGAGCAGTTCTTC; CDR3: CARGQGLCNEQFF
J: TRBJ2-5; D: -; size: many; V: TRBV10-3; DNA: TGTGCCATCAGCGCCTGGACAGACCAAGAGACCCAGTACTTC; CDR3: CAISAWTDQETQYF
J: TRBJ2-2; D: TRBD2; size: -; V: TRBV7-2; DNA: TGTGCCAGCAGCAAATCTAGCGGGTGGAACACCGGGGAGCTGTTTTTT; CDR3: CASSKSSGWNTGELFF
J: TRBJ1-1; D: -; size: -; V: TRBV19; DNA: TGTGCCAGTAGTGTCGTCAGGGGAAACACTGAAGCTTTCTTT; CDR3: CASSVVRGNTEAFF
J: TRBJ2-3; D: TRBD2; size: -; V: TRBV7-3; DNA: TGTGCCAGCAGCCTTGGGGCGGGGGGAGCTGGCACAGATACGCAGTATTTT; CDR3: CASSLGAGGAGTDTQYF
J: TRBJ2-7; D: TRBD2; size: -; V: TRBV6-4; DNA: TGTGCCAGCAGTCTACCGGGACCAGCGGGACTTAAGCCCTACGAGCAGTACTTC; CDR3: CASSLPGPAGLKPYEQYF
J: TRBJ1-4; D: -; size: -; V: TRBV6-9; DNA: TGTGCCAGCAGTTACTCCCCAGGGAGGGCCGCTAATGAAAAACTGTTTTTT; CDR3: CASSYSPGRAANEKLFF
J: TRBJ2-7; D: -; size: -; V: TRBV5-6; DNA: TGTGCCAGCAGCTTCCTCGCGACAGGAACCTACGAGCAGTACTTC; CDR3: CASSFLATGTYEQYF
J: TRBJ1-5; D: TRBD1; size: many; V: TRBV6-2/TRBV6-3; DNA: TGTGCCAGCAGTGAAACCACAGGGGGACATCGCAATCAGCCCCAGCATTTT; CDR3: CASSETTGGHRNQPQHF
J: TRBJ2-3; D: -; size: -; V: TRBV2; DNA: TGTGCCAGCAGCAGGGTGGGAAACACAGATACGCAGTATTTT; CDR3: CASSRVGNTDTQYF
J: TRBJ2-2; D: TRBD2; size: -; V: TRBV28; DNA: TGTGCCAGCAGAGACCCAGCGGGAGGGACCGGGGAGCTGTTTTTT; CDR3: CASRDPAGGTGELFF
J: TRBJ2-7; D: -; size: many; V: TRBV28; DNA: TGTGCCAGCAGCCCGTTCAGGAGGGGGGCCTTAAGGGGCGAGCAGTACTTC; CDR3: CASSPFRRGALRGEQYF
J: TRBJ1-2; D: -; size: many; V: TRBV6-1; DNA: TGTGCCAGCCCGGGAGGGTCTAACTATGGCTACACCTTC; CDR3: CASPGGSNYGYTF
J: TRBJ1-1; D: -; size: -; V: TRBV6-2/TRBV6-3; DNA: TGTGCCAGCGTGCCAACGGGGGCTGTAACTGAAGCTTTCTTT; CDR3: CASVPTGAVTEAFF
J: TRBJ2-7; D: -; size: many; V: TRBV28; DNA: TGTGCCAGCAGTCGCACAGGCATCCCCTACGAGCAGTACTTC; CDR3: CASSRTGIPYEQYF
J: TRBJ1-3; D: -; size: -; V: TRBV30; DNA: TGTGCATGGAATTCGGGAAACACCATATATTTT; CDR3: CAWNSGNTIYF
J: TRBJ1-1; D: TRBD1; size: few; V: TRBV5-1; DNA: TGCGCCAGCAGCTTCTCATCTTTGGACAGGGTCGCTGAAGCTTTCTTT; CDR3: CASSFSSLDRVAEAFF
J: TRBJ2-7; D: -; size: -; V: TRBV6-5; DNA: TGTGCCAGCAGTTACCAGGACGAGCAGTACTTC; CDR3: CASSYQDEQYF
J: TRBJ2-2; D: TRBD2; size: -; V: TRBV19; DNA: TGTGCCAGTAGATCGACAAGCGGGAGAGGAACCGGGGAGCTGTTTTTT; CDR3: CASRSTSGRGTGELFF
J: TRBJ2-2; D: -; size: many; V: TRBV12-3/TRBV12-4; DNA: TGTGCCAGCAGGCAGACCGACACCGGGGAGCTGTTTTTT; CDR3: CASRQTDTGELFF
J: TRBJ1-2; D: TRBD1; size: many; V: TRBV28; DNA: TGTGCCAGCGGGGACAGCGGATTCGTTTATGGCTACACCTTC; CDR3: CASGDSGFVYGYTF
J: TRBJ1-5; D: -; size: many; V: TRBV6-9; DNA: TGTGCCAGCAGTTACGGGGCAGCCCATCAGCCCCAGCATTTT; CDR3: CASSYGAAHQPQHF